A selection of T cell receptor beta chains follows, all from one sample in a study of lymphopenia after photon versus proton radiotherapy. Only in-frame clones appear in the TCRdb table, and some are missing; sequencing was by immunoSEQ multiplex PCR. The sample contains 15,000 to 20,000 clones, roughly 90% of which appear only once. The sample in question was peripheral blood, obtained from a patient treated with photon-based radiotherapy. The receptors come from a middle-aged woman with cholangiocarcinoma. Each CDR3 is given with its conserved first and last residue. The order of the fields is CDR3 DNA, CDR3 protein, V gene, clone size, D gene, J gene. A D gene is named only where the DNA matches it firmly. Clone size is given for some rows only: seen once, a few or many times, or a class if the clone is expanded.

cdr3_nt: TGTGCCTGGAGTCCCCTCGGGGACAGGGGAGACGAGCAGTACTTC; cdr3_aa: CAWSPLGDRGDEQYF; v_call: TRBV30; clone_size: .; d_call: TRBD1; j_call: TRBJ2-7
cdr3_nt: TGTGCCAGCAGCTTCGCAGGCCGCACTGAAGCTTTCTTT; cdr3_aa: CASSFAGRTEAFF; v_call: TRBV5-5; clone_size: .; d_call: .; j_call: TRBJ1-1
cdr3_nt: TGTGCCAGCAGCGCCGTCTTAGCGGGGTACAATGAGCAGTTCTTC; cdr3_aa: CASSAVLAGYNEQFF; v_call: TRBV9; clone_size: .; d_call: TRBD2; j_call: TRBJ2-1
cdr3_nt: TGCGCCAGCAGCCAAAAAGGAGGGACAGGGGATACCTACGAGCAGTACTTC; cdr3_aa: CASSQKGGTGDTYEQYF; v_call: TRBV4-1; clone_size: .; d_call: TRBD1; j_call: TRBJ2-7
cdr3_nt: TGTGCCAGCAGCGTAGGTGGGCTAGGTGGTGCCTACAATGAGCAGTTCTTC; cdr3_aa: CASSVGGLGGAYNEQFF; v_call: TRBV9; clone_size: .; d_call: .; j_call: TRBJ2-1
cdr3_nt: TGTGCCAGCAGCAATAAGCAACAGTACGAAAAACTGTTTTTT; cdr3_aa: CASSNKQQYEKLFF; v_call: TRBV5-5; clone_size: .; d_call: .; j_call: TRBJ1-4
cdr3_nt: TGCAGCGTTGAAGATACCGCAGGGTCTAATTCACCCCTCCACTTT; cdr3_aa: CSVEDTAGSNSPLHF; v_call: TRBV29-1; clone_size: once; d_call: .; j_call: TRBJ1-6
cdr3_nt: TGTGCCTGGACCGTCCGGGACAGAGATGAAAAACTGTTTTTT; cdr3_aa: CAWTVRDRDEKLFF; v_call: TRBV30; clone_size: .; d_call: TRBD1; j_call: TRBJ1-4
cdr3_nt: TGTGCCAGTAGTCCCTCGACTAGCGGGAGAGGCGAGCAGTACTTC; cdr3_aa: CASSPSTSGRGEQYF; v_call: TRBV19; clone_size: .; d_call: TRBD2; j_call: TRBJ2-7
cdr3_nt: TGCGCCAGCAGCCAACGCGGGACCGCGAATTATGGCTACACCTTC; cdr3_aa: CASSQRGTANYGYTF; v_call: TRBV4-1; clone_size: .; d_call: .; j_call: TRBJ1-2
cdr3_nt: TGTGCCAGCAGCCCCAGGGTTATCGATGAGCAGTTCTTC; cdr3_aa: CASSPRVIDEQFF; v_call: TRBV6-6; clone_size: .; d_call: .; j_call: TRBJ2-1
cdr3_nt: TGTGCCAGCGCCACTCCGGGACAGGGGAGTCAGCCCCAGCATTTT; cdr3_aa: CASATPGQGSQPQHF; v_call: TRBV28; clone_size: .; d_call: TRBD1; j_call: TRBJ1-5
cdr3_nt: TGTGCCAGCAGTTACTCTGGACAGCACACTGAAGCTTTCTTT; cdr3_aa: CASSYSGQHTEAFF; v_call: TRBV6-5; clone_size: .; d_call: .; j_call: TRBJ1-1
cdr3_nt: TGTGCCAGCAGCTTAGTTCACGGGAGCGGCCCCAATGAGCAGTTCTTC; cdr3_aa: CASSLVHGSGPNEQFF; v_call: TRBV7-2; clone_size: .; d_call: .; j_call: TRBJ2-1
cdr3_nt: TGTGCCAGTAGTTGGACAGGGAACTACGAGCAGTACTTC; cdr3_aa: CASSWTGNYEQYF; v_call: TRBV19; clone_size: medium-sized; d_call: TRBD1; j_call: TRBJ2-7
cdr3_nt: TGTGCCAGCAGCCTAAACCTTTACAATGAGCAGTTCTTC; cdr3_aa: CASSLNLYNEQFF; v_call: TRBV28; clone_size: .; d_call: .; j_call: TRBJ2-1
cdr3_nt: TGTGCCAGTAGTAGTGAGTTCGAGACAGGGGACTACGAGCAGTACTTC; cdr3_aa: CASSSEFETGDYEQYF; v_call: TRBV19; clone_size: .; d_call: TRBD1; j_call: TRBJ2-7
cdr3_nt: TGTGCCAGCAGCCCGGTGGTCGGACTAGCTCCCCAACCACATCCCACCGAGCAGTACTTC; cdr3_aa: CASSPVVGLAPQPHPTEQYF; v_call: TRBV5-4; clone_size: .; d_call: TRBD2; j_call: TRBJ2-7
cdr3_nt: TGTGCCAGCAGTCACGACAGGATCTATGGCTACACCTTC; cdr3_aa: CASSHDRIYGYTF; v_call: TRBV6-5; clone_size: .; d_call: .; j_call: TRBJ1-2
cdr3_nt: TGTGCCAGCAGCTTAACTCCTCGGGGTCGTGGCACCGGGGAGCTGTTTTTT; cdr3_aa: CASSLTPRGRGTGELFF; v_call: TRBV11-2; clone_size: .; d_call: .; j_call: TRBJ2-2
cdr3_nt: TGTGCCAGCAGCTCCCAGACTGGCGGCTACACCTTC; cdr3_aa: CASSSQTGGYTF; v_call: TRBV11-2; clone_size: .; d_call: .; j_call: TRBJ1-2
cdr3_nt: TGTGCCAGCAGCCGCAACAGGGGTGAAGCTTTCTTT; cdr3_aa: CASSRNRGEAFF; v_call: TRBV14; clone_size: .; d_call: TRBD1; j_call: TRBJ1-1
cdr3_nt: TGCGCCAGCAGCTTGACCGAGGTAGCGGGAGGTGTCTACGAGCAGTACTTC; cdr3_aa: CASSLTEVAGGVYEQYF; v_call: TRBV5-1; clone_size: once; d_call: TRBD2; j_call: TRBJ2-7
cdr3_nt: TGTGCCAGCACAAAGGGCTATGGCTACACCTTC; cdr3_aa: CASTKGYGYTF; v_call: TRBV28; clone_size: few; d_call: .; j_call: TRBJ1-2
cdr3_nt: TGCGCCAGCAGTGACGGGGGGCTGGTCACTGAAGCTTTCTTT; cdr3_aa: CASSDGGLVTEAFF; v_call: TRBV10-2; clone_size: .; d_call: .; j_call: TRBJ1-1
cdr3_nt: TGTGCCAGCAGCCACGGACAGGGCTACGAGCAGTACTTC; cdr3_aa: CASSHGQGYEQYF; v_call: TRBV5-5; clone_size: .; d_call: TRBD1; j_call: TRBJ2-7
cdr3_nt: TGTGCCAGTCTCCTCCAGGTGGATGGGATTCAGTACTTC; cdr3_aa: CASLLQVDGIQYF; v_call: TRBV19; clone_size: .; d_call: .; j_call: TRBJ2-4
cdr3_nt: TGTGCCAGCAGCTCCCCGACCGGGTCCGACGAGCAGTACTTC; cdr3_aa: CASSSPTGSDEQYF; v_call: TRBV7-8; clone_size: .; d_call: .; j_call: TRBJ2-7
cdr3_nt: TGTGCCAGCAGCGTCTCTAGCGGGAGGACCGGGGAGCTGTTTTTT; cdr3_aa: CASSVSSGRTGELFF; v_call: TRBV9; clone_size: .; d_call: TRBD2; j_call: TRBJ2-2
cdr3_nt: TGCGCCAGCAGCTTCCCCGGGTGGGACGGGGAGCTGTTTTTT; cdr3_aa: CASSFPGWDGELFF; v_call: TRBV5-1; clone_size: .; d_call: .; j_call: TRBJ2-2
cdr3_nt: TGCGCCAGCAGCGGGACAGGGGAGCCCACCGGGGAGCTGTTTTTT; cdr3_aa: CASSGTGEPTGELFF; v_call: TRBV5-1; clone_size: once; d_call: TRBD1; j_call: TRBJ2-2
cdr3_nt: TGCGCCAGCAGAGGCGCCGGTAACTACGAGCAGTACTTC; cdr3_aa: CASRGAGNYEQYF; v_call: TRBV10-2; clone_size: .; d_call: .; j_call: TRBJ2-7
cdr3_nt: TGTGCCAGCAGCCCCCCTGGACATGGTGCAGATACGCAGTATTTT; cdr3_aa: CASSPPGHGADTQYF; v_call: TRBV7-3; clone_size: .; d_call: .; j_call: TRBJ2-3
cdr3_nt: TGTGCCAGCAGCGACGAAGGGGACGGGGAGCTGTTTTTT; cdr3_aa: CASSDEGDGELFF; v_call: TRBV5-5; clone_size: .; d_call: .; j_call: TRBJ2-2
cdr3_nt: TGTGCCAGCAGTTTCGGAAGAGATTCACCCCTCCACTTT; cdr3_aa: CASSFGRDSPLHF; v_call: TRBV27; clone_size: .; d_call: .; j_call: TRBJ1-6
cdr3_nt: TGTGCCAGCAGCACCGAGGTCGTCAGGGATGGCTACACCTTC; cdr3_aa: CASSTEVVRDGYTF; v_call: TRBV7-9; clone_size: .; d_call: .; j_call: TRBJ1-2
cdr3_nt: TGTGCCAGCAGCGTAGCAGAAGGGGCAAACACCGGGGAGCTGTTTTTT; cdr3_aa: CASSVAEGANTGELFF; v_call: TRBV9; clone_size: once; d_call: .; j_call: TRBJ2-2
cdr3_nt: TGTGCCAGCAGCTTGGGCTTAGGGAGGTTCCTCTATGGCTACACCTTC; cdr3_aa: CASSLGLGRFLYGYTF; v_call: TRBV11-2; clone_size: once; d_call: .; j_call: TRBJ1-2
cdr3_nt: TGTGCCAGCAGCACCGGGACAGGGGGCCCCGAGCAGTACTTC; cdr3_aa: CASSTGTGGPEQYF; v_call: TRBV6-1; clone_size: .; d_call: TRBD1; j_call: TRBJ2-7
cdr3_nt: TGTGCCAGCAGTGGGACAGGGTCTGGAAACACCATATATTTT; cdr3_aa: CASSGTGSGNTIYF; v_call: TRBV28; clone_size: once; d_call: TRBD1; j_call: TRBJ1-3
cdr3_nt: TGTGCCAGCAGCGCTGGCTACGAGCAGTACTTC; cdr3_aa: CASSAGYEQYF; v_call: TRBV6-5; clone_size: .; d_call: .; j_call: TRBJ2-7
cdr3_nt: TGTGCCAGCAGCCGTACGGGACAGGGGTACGAGCAGTACTTC; cdr3_aa: CASSRTGQGYEQYF; v_call: TRBV7-2; clone_size: .; d_call: TRBD1; j_call: TRBJ2-7
cdr3_nt: TGTGCCAGCAGCCCTGGACAGGCGAACACCGGGGAGCTGTTTTTT; cdr3_aa: CASSPGQANTGELFF; v_call: TRBV14; clone_size: .; d_call: TRBD1; j_call: TRBJ2-2
cdr3_nt: TGTGCCAGCAGTGACTCCCGGGGCACTGAAGCTTTCTTT; cdr3_aa: CASSDSRGTEAFF; v_call: TRBV6-4; clone_size: .; d_call: .; j_call: TRBJ1-1
cdr3_nt: TGCGCCAGCAGTGGAGACCGTAACAGGTTTTACTTC; cdr3_aa: CASSGDRNRFYF; v_call: TRBV10-1; clone_size: few; d_call: .; j_call: TRBJ2-5
cdr3_nt: TGTGCCAGCAGCTTGGGGACTAGCGGGACCTCCTACGAGCAGTACTTC; cdr3_aa: CASSLGTSGTSYEQYF; v_call: TRBV5-4; clone_size: .; d_call: TRBD2; j_call: TRBJ2-7
cdr3_nt: TGTGCCACCTTGACAGGGTCCTTCATGAACACTGAAGCTTTCTTT; cdr3_aa: CATLTGSFMNTEAFF; v_call: TRBV6-1; clone_size: .; d_call: TRBD1; j_call: TRBJ1-1
cdr3_nt: TGTGCCAGCAAGGACGGCCAAACCTACGAGCAGTACTTC; cdr3_aa: CASKDGQTYEQYF; v_call: TRBV2; clone_size: .; d_call: .; j_call: TRBJ2-7
cdr3_nt: TGTGCCAGCAGTGACTCGAGTGGCTACACCTTC; cdr3_aa: CASSDSSGYTF; v_call: TRBV6-4; clone_size: .; d_call: .; j_call: TRBJ1-2
cdr3_nt: TGTGCCAGCAGCTTGTCACCTATTCAGTTCTTC; cdr3_aa: CASSLSPIQFF; v_call: TRBV7-9; clone_size: .; d_call: .; j_call: TRBJ2-1
cdr3_nt: TGTGCCAGCAGCTTGGAAGGGCTCGGACGGAACACTGAAGCTTTCTTT; cdr3_aa: CASSLEGLGRNTEAFF; v_call: TRBV5-6; clone_size: .; d_call: .; j_call: TRBJ1-1
cdr3_nt: TGTGCCAGCAGTGAAAGCGGGGCGGTAGATACGCAGTATTTT; cdr3_aa: CASSESGAVDTQYF; v_call: TRBV6-1; clone_size: .; d_call: TRBD2; j_call: TRBJ2-3